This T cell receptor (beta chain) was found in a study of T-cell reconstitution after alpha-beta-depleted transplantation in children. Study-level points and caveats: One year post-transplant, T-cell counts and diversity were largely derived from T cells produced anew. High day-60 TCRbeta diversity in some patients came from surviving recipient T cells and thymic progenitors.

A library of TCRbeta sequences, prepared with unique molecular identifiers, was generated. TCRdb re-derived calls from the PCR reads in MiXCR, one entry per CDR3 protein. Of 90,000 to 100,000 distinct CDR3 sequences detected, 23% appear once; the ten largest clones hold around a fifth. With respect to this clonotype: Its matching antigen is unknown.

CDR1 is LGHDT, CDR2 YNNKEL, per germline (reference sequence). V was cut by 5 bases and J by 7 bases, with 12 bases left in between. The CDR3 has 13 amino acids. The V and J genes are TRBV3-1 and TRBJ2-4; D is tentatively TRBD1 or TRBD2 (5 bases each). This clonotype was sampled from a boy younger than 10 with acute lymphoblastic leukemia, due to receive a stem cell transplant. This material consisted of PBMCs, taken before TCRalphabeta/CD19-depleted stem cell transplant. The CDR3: CASSTRGANIQYF. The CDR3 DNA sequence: TGTGCCAGCAGCACCCGAGGGGCCAACATTCAGTACTTC.